The TCR beta chain under discussion was sequenced for a study of cytomegalovirus exposure and HLA in healthy donors. On the study more broadly: Earlier work reported 100 million or so unique TCR beta sequences from 150 million to 200 million T cells.

Samples came from healthy bone marrow donors. Germline CDR1 reads MDHEN; CDR2 reads SYDVKM. The V and J ends lost 3 bases and 0 bases, in that order; junction bases with no gene match: 17. The CDR3 has 21 residues. The PCR ran on 60 Vbeta and 13 Jbeta primers. Profiling relied on immunoSEQ multiplex PCR, and the TCRdb table lists in-frame clones only, not all of them. The repertoire consists of over 150,000 clones, with roughly 80% occurring once and the leading ten covering over 3%. On this clone itself: Its antigen remains unknown.

The study's findings and limits: Accounts indicate the classifier identified cytomegalovirus status with strong specificity and sensitivity. A link between a missense DCLRE1C variant and TCR beta V- and J-gene trimming emerged from a later analysis.

J is TRBJ2-1 and V is TRBV28; TRBD2 matches at 10 bases. This clonotype was obtained from a woman aged 40 to 49 in good health and CMV-seronegative. The specimen sequenced was PBMCs. CDR3 DNA: TGTGCCAGCAGTTTTGGGCGGAAGGCTAGCGGGGGCGCTTCCTCCTACAATGAGCAGTTCTTC. Translating gives CASSFGRKASGGASSYNEQFF. The variable domain in full, with the rest retrieved from reference TRBV28 and TRBJ2-1, is DVKVTQSSRYLVKRTGEKVFLECVQDMDHENMFWYRQDPGLGLRLIYFSYDVKMKEKGDIPEGYSVSREKKERFSLILESASTNQTSMYLCASSFGRKASGGASSYNEQFFGPGTRLTVL.